This TCR beta chain was observed in a study of T-cell reconstitution after alpha-beta-depleted transplantation in children. General study points: After transplant, high TCRbeta diversity at day 60 in some patients arose from surviving recipient T cells and thymic progenitors.

This CDR3 spans 12 amino acids. Trimming removed 7 bases from V and 7 bases from J, with 11 bases in between. The germline V gene has CDR1 MNHEY and CDR2 SVGAGI. Concerning this clonotype itself: Its target is not known. Given the absence of the conserved phenylalanine or tryptophan at the CDR3 end, a read error is likely.

The TCRbeta library incorporated unique molecular identifiers. TCRdb used MiXCR to reprocess the PCR reads, holding one entry per CDR3 protein. The sample lists about 77,000 distinct CDR3 sequences; roughly 18% were seen once. This chain links TRBV6-5 with TRBJ2-1; no definite D call. The receptor was derived from a male patient aged 2-15 years who had a stem cell transplant for acute lymphoblastic leukemia, so the T cells may come from the graft donor. This specimen was PBMCs, mostly from graft donor cells, taken 360 days after TCRalphabeta/CD19-depleted stem cell transplant. The CDR3 is CASKGFRNEQFL. The CDR3 nucleotides are TGTGCCAGCAAAGGGTTTAGGAATGAGCAGTTCTTG.